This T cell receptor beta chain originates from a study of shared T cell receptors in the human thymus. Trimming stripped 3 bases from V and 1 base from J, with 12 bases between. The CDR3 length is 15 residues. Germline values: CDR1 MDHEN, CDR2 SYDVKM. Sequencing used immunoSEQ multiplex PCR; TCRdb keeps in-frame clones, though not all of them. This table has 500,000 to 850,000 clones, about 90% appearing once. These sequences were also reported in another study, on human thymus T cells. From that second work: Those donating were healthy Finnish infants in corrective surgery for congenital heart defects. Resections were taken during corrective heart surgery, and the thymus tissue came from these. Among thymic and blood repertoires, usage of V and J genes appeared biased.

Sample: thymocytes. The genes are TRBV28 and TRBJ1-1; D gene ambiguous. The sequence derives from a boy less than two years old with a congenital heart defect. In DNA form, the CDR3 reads TGTGCCAGCAGTTTTAGGCGGGCCCGGAACACTGAAGCTTTCTTT. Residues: CASSFRRARNTEAFF.